This TCR beta chain was recorded in a study of quantifying T cell responses using KT2 cells (dated by TCRdb to about 2017). Background on the whole study: RNA was DNase-treated and reverse transcribed with TCR alpha and beta constant-region primers, mostly using SuperScript III. The efficiency of the T4 ligation step under optimum conditions was estimated to be above 8%. To prevent over-amplification, PCR2 was performed as a SYBR Green qPCR and halted at a predetermined fluorescence threshold.

As regards this clonotype: Its binding antigen is unknown. No much larger clonotype is one base removed from it; base qualities were not supplied.

Study-wide findings and limitations: KT2 sequences were detected down to the lowest spike-in tested, about one KT2 cell per 100,000 PBMC. The study did not include a side-by-side comparison of this pipeline with other TCR sequencing techniques. At very high KT2 spike-in numbers, detection of KT2 sequences reached saturation. The numbers of KT2 alpha and beta sequences increased linearly with the number of input KT2 cells across several orders of magnitude.

From a lookup of the germline V gene, CDR1 and CDR2 are MRHNA and SNTAGT. The CDR3 starts with the cysteine, ends with the phenylalanine, and has 13 residues. CDR3 DNA is the only sequence kept; it has 39 bases, read in frame from the first base. The junction shows trimming of 7 bases on V and 4 bases on J, plus 13 bases between the germline ends. To test the sensitivity and accuracy of the pipeline, known numbers of KT2, a T cell clone whose TCR had already been sequenced, were spiked into unfractionated PBMC. A range of KT2-to-PBMC ratios was generated by mixing KT2 cells with a fixed number of PBMC. Libraries came from UMI-ligation and nested PCR. Using T4 RNA ligase 1, a single-stranded oligonucleotide bearing the Illumina SP2 sequence plus a UMI was ligated onto the 3' end of the cDNA. PCR1 ran around 4 cycles (98°C 15 s, 69°C 30 s, 72°C 40 s); the beta primer was an equimolar mix of RC1.1 and RC1.2 covering TRBC1 and TRBC2. From PCR2 onward, TCR alpha and beta chains were processed separately, with sample indices and Illumina adaptors added. Placed after an 8-base spacer, the UMI was made up of 12 random nucleotides arranged as two hexamers with a spacer between them. Sequencing was done on an Illumina MiSeq using v2 2x251 paired-end chemistry, usually with 12 samples per run. To increase diversity, roughly 5-7% PhiX DNA was added to each sequencing library. On the study's bioinformatics: The raw reads were converted into FASTQ with bcl2fastq and then demultiplexed by dual indices with Demultiplexor. V and J genes were assigned by Decombinator through tag matching that permitted a single base-pair mismatch. Collapsinator used UMIs to correct both sequencing errors and frequency errors arising from PCR heterogeneity. Decombinator identifiers were converted to nucleotide sequence by CDR3Translator, the sequences were translated to amino acids, and CDR3 was extracted using C- and N-terminal motifs. Each distinct KT2 TCR was counted as a cluster of KT2 sequences sharing one unique molecular identifier. Using fastp at Q25 and MiXCR, TCRdb reprocessed the public reads and kept productive beta chains. Merged by CDR3 protein, the rows form single entries marked with the most common genes and DNA. In this record, the V and J calls reflect TCRdb's handling and not the investigators' own analysis. Counted in this sample were 40,000 to 55,000 distinct CDR3 sequences; under 14% of them appeared once. Under 11% of the sample is taken by the ten largest.

The V gene is TRBV6-4 and the J gene is TRBJ1-1; matching of 5 bases hints at TRBD1 as the D gene. The sequence came from a human donor. The specimen sequenced was PBMCs spiked with cells of the T cell clone KT2. CDR3 region: CASTQGGVTEAFF. The base sequence is TGTGCCAGCACTCAGGGTGGGGTCACTGAAGCTTTCTTT.